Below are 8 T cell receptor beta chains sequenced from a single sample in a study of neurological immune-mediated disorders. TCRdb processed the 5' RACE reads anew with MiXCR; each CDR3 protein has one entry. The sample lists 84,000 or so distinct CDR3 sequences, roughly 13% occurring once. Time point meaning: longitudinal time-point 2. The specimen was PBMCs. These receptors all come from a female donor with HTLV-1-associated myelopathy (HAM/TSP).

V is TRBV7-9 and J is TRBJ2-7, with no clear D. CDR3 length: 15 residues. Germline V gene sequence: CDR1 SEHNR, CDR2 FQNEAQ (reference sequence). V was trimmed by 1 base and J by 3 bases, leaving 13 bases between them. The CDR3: CASSLGAAFYYEQYF. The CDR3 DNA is TGTGCCAGCAGCTTAGGCGCGGCATTCTACTACGAGCAGTACTTC.

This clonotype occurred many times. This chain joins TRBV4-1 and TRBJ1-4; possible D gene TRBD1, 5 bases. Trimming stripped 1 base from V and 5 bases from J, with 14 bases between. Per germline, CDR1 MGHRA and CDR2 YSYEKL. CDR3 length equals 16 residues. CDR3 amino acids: CASSQVNRQTNEKLFF. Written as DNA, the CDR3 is TGCGCCAGCAGCCAAGTGAACCGACAGACAAATGAAAAACTGTTTTTT.

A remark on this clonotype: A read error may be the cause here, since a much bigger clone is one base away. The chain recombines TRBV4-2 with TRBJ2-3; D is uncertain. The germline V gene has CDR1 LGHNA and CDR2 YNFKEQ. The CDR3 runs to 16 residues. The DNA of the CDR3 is TGTGCCAGCAGCCCCCCTCCGGCGGCGAGCACAGATACGCAGTCTTTT. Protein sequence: CASSPPPAASTDTQSF.

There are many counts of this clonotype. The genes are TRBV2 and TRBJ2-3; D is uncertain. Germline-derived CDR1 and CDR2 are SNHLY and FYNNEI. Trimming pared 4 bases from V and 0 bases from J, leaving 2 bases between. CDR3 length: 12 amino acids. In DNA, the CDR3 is TGTGCCAGCAGTGTAAGCACAGATACGCAGTATTTT. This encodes CASSVSTDTQYF.

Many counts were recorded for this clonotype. CDR3 loop: CASSLEQGGYEQYF. The CDR3 nucleotides are TGTGCCAGCAGCTTGGAACAGGGTGGTTACGAGCAGTACTTC. The J gene is TRBJ2-7, the V gene TRBV5-5, with a tentative D call TRBD1 (6 bases). CDR1 is SGHKS and CDR2 is YYEKEE in the germline V gene (reference sequence). The CDR3 contains 14 residues. Trimming removed 0 bases at V and 4 bases at J, with 11 bases between.

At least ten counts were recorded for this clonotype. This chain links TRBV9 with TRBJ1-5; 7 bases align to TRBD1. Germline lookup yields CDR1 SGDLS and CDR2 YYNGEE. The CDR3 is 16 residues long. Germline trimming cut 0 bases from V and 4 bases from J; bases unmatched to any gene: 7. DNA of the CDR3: TGTGCCAGCAGCGTAGGTGGGGACAGCCGAAATCAGCCCCAGCATTTT. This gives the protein CASSVGGDSRNQPQHF.

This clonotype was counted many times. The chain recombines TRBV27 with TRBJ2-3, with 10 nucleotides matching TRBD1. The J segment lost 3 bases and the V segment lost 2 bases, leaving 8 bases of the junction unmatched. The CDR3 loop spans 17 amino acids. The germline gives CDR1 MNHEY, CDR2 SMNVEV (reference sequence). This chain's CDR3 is CASSLRGRQGATDTQYF. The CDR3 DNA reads TGTGCCAGCAGTTTAAGAGGCAGACAGGGGGCTACAGATACGCAGTATTTT.

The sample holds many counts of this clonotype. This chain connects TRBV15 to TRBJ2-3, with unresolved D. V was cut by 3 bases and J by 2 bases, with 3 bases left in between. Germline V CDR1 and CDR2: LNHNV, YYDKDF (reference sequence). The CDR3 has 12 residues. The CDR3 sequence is CATSSFTDTQYF. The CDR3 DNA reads TGTGCCACCAGCAGTTTCACAGATACGCAGTATTTT.